This is a list of T cell receptor beta chains from one sample in a study of cytomegalovirus exposure and HLA in healthy donors. The data were produced by immunoSEQ multiplex PCR, yet TCRdb's version contains in-frame clones alone and is incomplete. The repertoire holds over 150,000 clones, with approximately 80% as singletons. The sequenced sample was PBMCs. These TCRs come from a boy aged 5-17 years in good health and CMV-seronegative. Each CDR3 is given with its conserved first and last residue.

V	CDR3
TRBV19	CATSGTGAYEQYF
TRBV27	CASRVGTFTLSSYNSPLHF
TRBV5-6	CASSRTSGSGVYNEQFF
TRBV6-6	CASSYVRDNTYEQYF
TRBV30	CAWSRGGDTEAFF
TRBV7-2	CASSSRPKYEQYF
TRBV5-4	CASSYRLAGGPDEQYF
TRBV2	CASLSLTGSWTGELFF
TRBV6-5	CASSYSMGLEKLFF
TRBV2	CASRGTGPTEAFF
TRBV7-7	CASSPPGQTNYGYTF
TRBV7-2	CASSPDGQGRFGTEAFF
TRBV7-8	CASSADRGNTGELFF
TRBV4-3	CASSQDRGTGIETQYF
TRBV5-4	CASIRDNQETQYF
TRBV6-5	CASSPLWDSQETQYF
TRBV5-4	CASSFQGGTGELFF
TRBV5-1	CASSPQGGVDGYTF
TRBV2	CASTGLAGANNEQFF
TRBV7-2	CASNLGYGGLRRTGYTF
TRBV29-1	CSVARDYEQYF
TRBV9	CASSVGGGNNEQFF
TRBV7-9	CASSEGETAEAFF
TRBV6-5	CASSYLQDRVQDGYTF
TRBV7-9	CASSAGLMNTEAFF
TRBV15	CATSTGTGPSQPQHF